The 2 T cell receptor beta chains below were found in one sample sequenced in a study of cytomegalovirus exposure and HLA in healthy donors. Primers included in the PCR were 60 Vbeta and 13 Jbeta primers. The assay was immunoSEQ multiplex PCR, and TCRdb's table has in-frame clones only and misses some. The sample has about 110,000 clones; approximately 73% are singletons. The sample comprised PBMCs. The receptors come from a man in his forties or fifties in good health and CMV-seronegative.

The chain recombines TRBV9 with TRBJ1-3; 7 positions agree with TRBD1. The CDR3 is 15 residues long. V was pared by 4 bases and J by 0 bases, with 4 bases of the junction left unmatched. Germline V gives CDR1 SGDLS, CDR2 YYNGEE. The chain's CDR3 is CASSLGQYSGNTIYF. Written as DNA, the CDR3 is TGTGCCAGCAGCCTGGGACAGTACTCTGGAAACACCATATATTTT.

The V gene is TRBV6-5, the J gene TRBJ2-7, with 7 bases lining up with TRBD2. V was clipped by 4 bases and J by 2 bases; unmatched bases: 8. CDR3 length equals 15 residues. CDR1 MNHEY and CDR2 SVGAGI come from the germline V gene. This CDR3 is CASSLGRGLTYEQYF. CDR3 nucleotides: TGTGCCAGCAGTTTGGGGCGGGGGTTAACCTACGAGCAGTACTTC.